The 9 T cell receptor beta chains given below trace back to one sample, sequenced in a study of blood T cell repertoires in COVID-19 (TCRdb year 2020). Libraries were prepared through the immunoSEQ multiplex PCR assay. Drawn from immuneACCESS, this table holds only the in-frame rearrangements with V and J called that TCRdb kept. Clones are partly lost; checked studies trace under half to an unresolved V gene and leave the rest unexplained. The sample table shows about 180,000 clones, and roughly 89% are seen once. The top ten clonotypes cover 9.5% to 15% of the sample. Sequencing input: peripheral blood. The receptors stem from a woman aged 70 to 79 with COVID-19, enrolled during active disease.

This clone occurred once. This chain's CDR3 is CAIRGDTEAFF. CDR3 sequence (DNA): TGTGCCATCAGGGGGGACACTGAAGCTTTCTTT. The J gene is TRBJ1-1, the V gene TRBV5-3; 7 bases are shared with TRBD1. TRBV5-3 is reported as an ORF; its role is uncertain. This CDR3 is 11 amino acids long. The V segment lost 9 bases and the J segment 3 bases; nucleotides outside the gene matches: 2.

This chain uses TRBV30 with TRBJ2-3; D not resolved. CDR1 is GTSNPN, CDR2 SVGIG, per germline (reference sequence). V dropped 5 bases and J dropped 6 bases, with 9 bases sitting between them. The CDR3 loop spans 11 amino acids. The CDR3 spells CAWGVRDTQYF. The CDR3 DNA follows: TGTGCCTGGGGGGTCCGGGATACGCAGTATTTT.

The J gene is TRBJ2-7, the V gene TRBV6-6, with 8 bases aligning to TRBD2. The CDR3 is 13 amino acids. The V segment lost 8 bases and the J segment 0 bases; nucleotides outside the gene matches: 3. The germline CDR1 and CDR2 sequences are MNHNY and SVGAGI (reference sequence). The CDR3 sequence is CASSREVSYEQYF. CDR3 DNA: TGTGCCAGCTCGCGGGAGGTCTCCTACGAGCAGTACTTC.

The chain couples TRBV2 to TRBJ2-3; 10 nucleotides line up with TRBD2. The V and J ends lost 6 bases and 4 bases, in that order; junction bases with no gene match: 7. Germline CDR1 and CDR2: SNHLY and FYNNEI. This CDR3 is 15 amino acids long. As DNA, the CDR3 is TGTGCCAGCAGCCCCGGGACTAGCGAATCAGATACGCAGTATTTT. This encodes CASSPGTSESDTQYF.

The rearrangement uses TRBV6-1 and TRBJ2-5; possible D gene TRBD1, 6 bases. Germline-derived CDR1 and CDR2 are MNHNS and SASEGT. V dropped 0 bases and J dropped 2 bases, with 16 bases sitting between them. This CDR3 has 17 residues. The CDR3 sequence: CASSEAGPGAGQETQYF. The CDR3 bases are TGTGCCAGCAGTGAAGCGGGGCCAGGGGCGGGTCAAGAGACCCAGTACTTC.

A single count supports this clone. The rearrangement joins TRBV5-5 to TRBJ2-1; a possible D gene is TRBD2 (5 bases). Germline V gene sequence: CDR1 SGHKS, CDR2 YYEKEE (reference sequence). The V gene lost 4 bases and the J gene lost 0 bases, with 11 bases spanning the gap. CDR3 size: 15 residues. CDR3 coding DNA: TGTGCCAGCAGCGCCGGGATTGTCTCCTACAATGAGCAGTTCTTC. Translating it yields CASSAGIVSYNEQFF. The full variable domain, its missing parts supplied by reference TRBV5-5 and TRBJ2-1, is DAGVTQSPTHLIKTRGQQVTLRCSPISGHKSVSWYQQVLGQGPQFIFQYYEKEERGRGNFPDRFSARQFPNYSSELNVNALLLGDSALYLCASSAGIVSYNEQFFGPGTRLTVL.

The rearrangement links TRBV28 to TRBJ1-2; 8 nucleotides match TRBD1. Per germline, CDR1 MDHEN and CDR2 SYDVKM. Losses at the gene ends were 6 bases for V and 3 bases for J; bases not matched to a gene: 6. The CDR3 length is 14 residues. The CDR3 nucleotides read TGTGCCAGCAGCTTGGACAGGGTTGACTATGGCTACACCTTC. It yields the protein CASSLDRVDYGYTF.

The V call is TRBV12-3 or TRBV12-4, the J call TRBJ1-2; D unresolved. The V and J ends lost 6 bases and 8 bases respectively, with 10 bases between them. The CDR3 spans 11 residues. In DNA form, the CDR3 reads TGTGCCAGCAGCCAGTTCGGGGGCTACACCTTC. Translated, it gives CASSQFGGYTF.

This clone has only one observation. This chain's CDR3 is CASSLDSPTNTGELFF. The CDR3 bases are TGTGCCAGCAGTTTGGACAGCCCTACGAACACCGGGGAGCTGTTTTTT. The rearrangement joins TRBV28 to TRBJ2-2; weak D call: TRBD1 (6 bases). This CDR3 is 16 amino acids long. V lost 3 bases to trimming and J lost 0 bases, with 11 bases between them. Looked up from germline, CDR1 is MDHEN and CDR2 is SYDVKM.